This T cell receptor beta chain was captured in a study of blood T cell repertoires in COVID-19. Whole-study context: Acute and convalescent COVID-19 samples came from the United States, Italy and Spain.

Measured with immunoSEQ multiplex PCR; TCRdb has only the in-frame clones, and not every one. The sample holds under 200,000 clones, around four fifths seen once. Cohort 3 donors were reported recovered after two negative PCRs, clearance, or symptom resolution. This CDR3 comprises 17 residues. V was clipped by 0 bases and J by 0 bases; unmatched bases: 6. Germline loops: CDR1 SGHTA, CDR2 FQGNSA. The source is a woman between 45 and 60 years old who had recovered from COVID-19. The sample comprised PBMCs or T cells enriched from blood (not recorded which). The chain has TRBV7-2 and TRBJ2-3; TRBD2 matches 7 bases. The DNA of the CDR3 is TGTGCCAGCAGCTTAGCCCGGGGAGGGGCCAGCACAGATACGCAGTATTTT. Its protein is CASSLARGGASTDTQYF.